Shown below are 8 T cell receptor beta chains from a single sample sequenced in a study of cytomegalovirus exposure and HLA in healthy donors. Use of 60 Vbeta and 13 Jbeta primers characterized the PCR. Libraries were prepared by immunoSEQ multiplex PCR; TCRdb keeps only in-frame clonotypes and omits some of them. This table lists about 160,000 clones. The sequencing sample was made of PBMCs. The receptors come from an older woman in good health and CMV-seronegative.

V gene TRBV6-5 combines with J gene TRBJ1-5; possible D gene TRBD1, 5 bases. Germline CDR1 and CDR2: MNHEY and SVGAGI. CDR3 length: 13 amino acids. Trimming took 4 bases from V and 7 from J, leaving 11 bases between them. The CDR3 loop is CASSSGFGQPQHF. CDR3 DNA sequence: TGTGCCAGCAGTTCAGGGTTCGGGCAGCCCCAGCATTTT.

The chain couples TRBV4-3 to TRBJ1-2, with 7 bases lining up with TRBD1. The CDR3 consists of 17 residues. The junction had 10 bases not matched to a gene; V was cut back by 3 bases and J by 0 bases. The germline gives CDR1 LGHNA, CDR2 YSLEER. The CDR3 sequence: CASSHVIRDRANYGYTF. The DNA for the CDR3 is TGCGCCAGCAGCCATGTAATCCGGGACAGAGCTAACTATGGCTACACCTTC.

This chain connects TRBV7-9 to TRBJ2-1; 8 bases map to TRBD2. Germline assignment: CDR1 SEHNR and CDR2 FQNEAQ (reference sequence). The CDR3 covers 19 residues. The ends lost 5 bases at V and 0 bases at J; junction bases unmatched: 15. In DNA, the CDR3 is TGTGCCAGCAGCCCCGCGAGGGCCGTAGCGGGATCCTCCTACAATGAGCAGTTCTTC. The encoded protein is CASSPARAVAGSSYNEQFF.

The chain couples TRBV5-1 to TRBJ2-1, with 8 bases matching TRBD2. The length of the CDR3 is 16 residues. The germline gives CDR1 SGHRS, CDR2 YFSETQ. Trimming removed 1 base from V and 2 bases from J; junction bases left unmatched: 5. The CDR3 protein is CASSLNLAGPYNEQFF. As DNA, the CDR3 is TGCGCCAGCAGCTTGAATTTAGCGGGGCCCTACAATGAGCAGTTCTTC.

V usage is TRBV27 and J usage is TRBJ2-3, with a possible D match to TRBD2 (7 bases). CDR1 and CDR2 from the germline V gene are MNHEY and SMNVEV (reference sequence). CDR3 length: 16 residues. Trimming shortened V by 0 bases and J by 3 bases, and 13 bases separated the two germline ends. DNA of the CDR3: TGTGCCAGCAGTTTATCAGTAGGGGGGGCTACAGATACGCAGTATTTT. This encodes CASSLSVGGATDTQYF.

This chain joins TRBV21-1 and TRBJ1-2. TRBV21-1 is termed a pseudogene. The length of the CDR3 is 16 residues. The CDR3: CASSTEGRPPPTGYTF. The CDR3 DNA sequence: TGTGCCAGCAGCACAGAGGGCAGGCCCCCACCAACTGGCTACACCTTC.

This chain uses TRBV4-2 with TRBJ2-3, with D possibly matching TRBD1 (5 bases). The CDR3 has 13 residues. Germline assignment: CDR1 LGHNA and CDR2 YNFKEQ. V gave up 1 base and J gave up 5 bases, with 7 bases separating them. CDR3 sequence reads: CASSQARGDTQYF. The CDR3 DNA follows: TGTGCCAGCAGCCAAGCAAGGGGAGATACGCAGTATTTT.

V usage is TRBV19 and J usage is TRBJ1-2, with 7 bases aligning to TRBD1. Per the germline V gene, CDR1 is LNHDA and CDR2 is SQIVND (reference sequence). This CDR3 is 13 amino acids long. The V segment lost 3 bases and the J segment 5 bases; nucleotides outside the gene matches: 3. CDR3 nucleotide sequence: TGTGCCAGTAGTATCAGGGGGGATTATGGCTACACCTTC. It encodes CASSIRGDYGYTF. Supplemented by reference TRBV19 and TRBJ1-2, the full variable domain reads DGGITQSPKYLFRKEGQNVTLSCEQNLNHDAMYWYRQDPGQGLRLIYYSQIVNDFQKGDIAEGYSVSREKKESFPLTVTSAQKNPTAFYLCASSIRGDYGYTFGSGTRLTVV.